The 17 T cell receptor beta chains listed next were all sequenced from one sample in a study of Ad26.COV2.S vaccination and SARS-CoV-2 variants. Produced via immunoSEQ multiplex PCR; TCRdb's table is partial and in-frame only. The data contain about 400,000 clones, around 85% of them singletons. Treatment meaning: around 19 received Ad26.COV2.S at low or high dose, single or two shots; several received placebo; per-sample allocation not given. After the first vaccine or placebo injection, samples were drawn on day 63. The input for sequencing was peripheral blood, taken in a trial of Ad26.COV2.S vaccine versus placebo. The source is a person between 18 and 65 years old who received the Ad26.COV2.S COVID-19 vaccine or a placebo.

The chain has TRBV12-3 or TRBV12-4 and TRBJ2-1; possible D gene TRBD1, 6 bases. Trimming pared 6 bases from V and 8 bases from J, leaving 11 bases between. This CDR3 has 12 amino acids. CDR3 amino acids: CASSAQGYEQFF. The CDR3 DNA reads TGTGCCAGCAGCGCTCAGGGGTATGAGCAGTTCTTC.

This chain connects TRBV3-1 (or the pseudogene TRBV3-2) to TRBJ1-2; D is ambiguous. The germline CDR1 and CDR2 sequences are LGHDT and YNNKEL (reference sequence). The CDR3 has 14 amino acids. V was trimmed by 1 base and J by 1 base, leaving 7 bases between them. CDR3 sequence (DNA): TGTGCCAGCAGCCAAGGGCACATTAACTATGGCTACACCTTC. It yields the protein CASSQGHINYGYTF.

The CDR3 spells CASSEFRGGADNEQFF. CDR3 nucleotides: TGTGCCAGCAGTGAATTCCGCGGGGGGGCAGACAATGAGCAGTTCTTC. This chain connects TRBV25-1 to TRBJ2-1; 9 bases agree with TRBD2. Germline lookup yields CDR1 MGHDK and CDR2 SYGVNS. The CDR3 contains 16 residues. Germline trimming cut 1 base from V and 5 bases from J; bases unmatched to any gene: 6.

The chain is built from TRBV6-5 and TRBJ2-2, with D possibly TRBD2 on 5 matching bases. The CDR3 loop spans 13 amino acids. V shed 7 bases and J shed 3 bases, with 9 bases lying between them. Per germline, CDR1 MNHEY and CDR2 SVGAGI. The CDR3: CASTFGDTGELFF. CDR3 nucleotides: TGTGCCAGCACCTTCGGGGACACCGGGGAGCTGTTTTTT.

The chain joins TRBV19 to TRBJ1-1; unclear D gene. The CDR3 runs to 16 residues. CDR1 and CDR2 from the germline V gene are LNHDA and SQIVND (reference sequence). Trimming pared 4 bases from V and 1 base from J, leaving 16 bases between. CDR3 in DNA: TGTGCCAGTAGTACCCCCGGGAGGGCGGCGAACACTGAAGCTTTCTTT. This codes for CASSTPGRAANTEAFF.

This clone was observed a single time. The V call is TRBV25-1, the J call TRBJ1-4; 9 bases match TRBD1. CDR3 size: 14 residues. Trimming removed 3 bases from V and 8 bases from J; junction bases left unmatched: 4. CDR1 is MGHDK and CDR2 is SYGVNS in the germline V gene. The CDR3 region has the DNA TGTGCCAGCAGTGAGGGACAGGGAAAAGAAAAACTGTTTTTT. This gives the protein CASSEGQGKEKLFF.

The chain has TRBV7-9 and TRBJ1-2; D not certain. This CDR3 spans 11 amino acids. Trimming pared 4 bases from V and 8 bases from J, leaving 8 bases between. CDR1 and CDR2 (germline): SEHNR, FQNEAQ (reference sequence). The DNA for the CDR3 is TGTGCCAGCAGCTCGCTAGGGGGCTACACCTTC. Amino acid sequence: CASSSLGGYTF. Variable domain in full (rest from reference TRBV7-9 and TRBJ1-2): DTGVSQNPRHKITKRGQNVTFRCDPISEHNRLYWYRQTLGQGPEFLTYFQNEAQLEKSRLLSDRFSAERPKGSFSTLEIQRTEQGDSAMYLCASSSLGGYTFGSGTRLTVV.

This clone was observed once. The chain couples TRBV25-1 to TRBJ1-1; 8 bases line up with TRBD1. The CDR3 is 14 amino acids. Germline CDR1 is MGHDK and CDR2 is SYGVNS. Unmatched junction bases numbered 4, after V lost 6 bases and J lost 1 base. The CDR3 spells CASRGDRRNTEAFF. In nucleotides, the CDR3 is TGTGCCAGCAGAGGGGACAGGAGGAACACTGAAGCTTTCTTT.

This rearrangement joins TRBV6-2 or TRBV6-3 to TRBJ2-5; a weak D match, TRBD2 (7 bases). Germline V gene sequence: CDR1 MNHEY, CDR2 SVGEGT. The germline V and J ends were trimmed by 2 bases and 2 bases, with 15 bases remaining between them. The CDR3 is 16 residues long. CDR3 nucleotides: TGTGCCAGCAGTTACCATCGACGGGGGGCACAAGAGACCCAGTACTTC. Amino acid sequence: CASSYHRRGAQETQYF.

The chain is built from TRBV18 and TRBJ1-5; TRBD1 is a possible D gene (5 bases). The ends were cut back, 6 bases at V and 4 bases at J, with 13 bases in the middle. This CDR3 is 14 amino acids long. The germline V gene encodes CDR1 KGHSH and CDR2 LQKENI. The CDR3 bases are TGTGCCAGCTCGTTGGGGCAAGAGAATCAGCCCCAGCATTTT. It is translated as CASSLGQENQPQHF.

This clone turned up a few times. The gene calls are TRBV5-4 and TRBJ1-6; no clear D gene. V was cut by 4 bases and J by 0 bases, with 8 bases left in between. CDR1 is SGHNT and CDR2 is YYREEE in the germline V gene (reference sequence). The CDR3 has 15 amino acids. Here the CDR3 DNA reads TGTGCCAGCAGCCTGTCAAGCTCCTATAATTCACCCCTCCACTTT. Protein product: CASSLSSSYNSPLHF.

The CDR3 bases are TGTGCCAGCAGCGTAGGGCCCCATAACACAGATACGCAGTATTTT. This encodes CASSVGPHNTDTQYF. The rearrangement links TRBV9 to TRBJ2-3; no clear D. The CDR3 runs 15 residues. V gave up 0 bases and J gave up 2 bases, with 10 bases separating them. Germline CDR1 is SGDLS and CDR2 is YYNGEE.

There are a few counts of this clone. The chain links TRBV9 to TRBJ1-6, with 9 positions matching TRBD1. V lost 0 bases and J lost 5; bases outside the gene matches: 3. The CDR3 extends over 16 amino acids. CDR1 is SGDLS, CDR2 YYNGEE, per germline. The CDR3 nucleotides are TGTGCCAGCAGCGTAGACAGGGGGCGAAATAATTCACCCCTCCACTTT. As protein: CASSVDRGRNNSPLHF.

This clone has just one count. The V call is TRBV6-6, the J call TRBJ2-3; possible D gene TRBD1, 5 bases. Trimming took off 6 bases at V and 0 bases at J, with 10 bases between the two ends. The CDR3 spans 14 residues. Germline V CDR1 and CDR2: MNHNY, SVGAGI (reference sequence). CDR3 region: CASSLQGSTDTQYF. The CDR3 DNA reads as TGTGCCAGCAGCCTCCAGGGTAGCACAGATACGCAGTATTTT.

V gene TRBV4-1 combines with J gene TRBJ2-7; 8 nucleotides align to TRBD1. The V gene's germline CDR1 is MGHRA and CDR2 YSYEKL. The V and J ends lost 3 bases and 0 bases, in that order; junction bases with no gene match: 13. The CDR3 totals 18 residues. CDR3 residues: CASSHALFRDRSSYEQYF. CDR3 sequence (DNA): TGCGCCAGCAGCCACGCTCTCTTCCGGGACAGGAGCTCCTACGAGCAGTACTTC.

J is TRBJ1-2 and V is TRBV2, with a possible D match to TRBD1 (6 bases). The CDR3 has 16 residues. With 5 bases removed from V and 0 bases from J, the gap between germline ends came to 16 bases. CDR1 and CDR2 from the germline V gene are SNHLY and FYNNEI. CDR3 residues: CASSPLGGSSNYGYTF. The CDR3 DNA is TGTGCCAGCAGTCCTCTCGGGGGCAGCTCTAACTATGGCTACACCTTC.

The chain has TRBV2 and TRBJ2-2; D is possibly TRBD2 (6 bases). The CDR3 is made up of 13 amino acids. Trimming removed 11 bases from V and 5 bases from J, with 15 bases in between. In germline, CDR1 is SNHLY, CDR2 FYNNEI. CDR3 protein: CAGTWAGTGELFF. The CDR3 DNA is TGTGCCGGGACGTGGGCGGGGACCGGGGAGCTGTTTTTT.